This is a list of T cell receptor beta chains from one sample in a study of T-cell reconstitution after alpha-beta-depleted transplantation in children. TCRdb re-derived calls from the PCR reads in MiXCR, one entry per CDR3 protein. Of about 540,000 distinct CDR3 sequences in the sample, around 19% were seen once. This material consisted of PBMCs from the stem cell graft donor, taken from the stem cell graft. Receptors were obtained from a human donor who donated a stem cell graft to a child with acute lymphoblastic leukemia. Each CDR3 is given with its conserved first and last residue. Fields, in order: J gene, clone size, V gene, D gene, CDR3 protein, CDR3 DNA. A D gene is named only where the DNA matches it firmly. Clone size is stated in some rows and not others, as once, few, many or a class when expanded.

TRBJ2-7,.,TRBV7-6,TRBD2,CASSLASGTEQYF,TGTGCCAGCAGCTTAGCTAGCGGGACAGAGCAGTACTTC
TRBJ2-1,few,TRBV20-1,TRBD2,CSATGTTPNEQFF,TGCAGTGCCACCGGGACTACCCCCAATGAGCAGTTCTTC
TRBJ1-1,.,TRBV18,TRBD1,CASSDRGIGSTEAFF,TGTGCCAGCTCGGACAGGGGTATCGGAAGTACTGAAGCTTTCTTT
TRBJ1-2,.,TRBV7-8,.,CASSLDRAPGYTF,TGTGCCAGCAGCTTAGACAGGGCCCCCGGCTACACCTTC
TRBJ2-1,few,TRBV7-9,TRBD2,CASSSGASGRIYNEQFF,TGTGCCAGCAGCTCTGGGGCTAGCGGGAGGATTTACAATGAGCAGTTCTTC
TRBJ1-1,many,TRBV12-3/TRBV12-4,.,CASSSPGGTEAFF,TGTGCCAGCAGTTCACCTGGTGGAACTGAAGCTTTCTTT
TRBJ2-1,.,TRBV20-1,.,CSAHSGGLPNEQFF,TGCAGTGCTCACTCAGGGGGGCTGCCAAATGAGCAGTTCTTC
TRBJ2-6,few,TRBV7-8,TRBD1,CASSTGTGEVGANVLTF,TGTGCCAGCAGTACGGGCACAGGGGAAGTCGGGGCCAACGTCCTGACTTTC
TRBJ2-2,few,TRBV9,TRBD2,CASSVVLTSGNTGELFF,TGTGCCAGCAGCGTAGTCCTGACTAGCGGGAACACCGGGGAGCTGTTTTTT
TRBJ2-7,.,TRBV6-2/TRBV6-3,TRBD2,CASSHRLAHEQYF,TGTGCCAGCAGTCACCGACTAGCCCACGAGCAGTACTTC
TRBJ2-3,.,TRBV15,TRBD1,CATSRGTGSTDTQYF,TGTGCCACCAGCAGAGGGACAGGGAGCACAGATACGCAGTATTTT
TRBJ2-7,few,TRBV4-2,TRBD2,CASTPGLADSYEQYF,TGTGCCAGCACCCCGGGACTAGCGGACTCCTACGAGCAGTACTTC
TRBJ1-1,.,TRBV6-5,.,CASSQWDGEAFF,TGTGCCAGCAGTCAGTGGGACGGTGAAGCTTTCTTT
TRBJ2-7,.,TRBV5-1,TRBD2,CASSWGGTTYEQYF,TGCGCCAGCAGCTGGGGGGGTACAACCTACGAGCAGTACTTC
TRBJ2-1,many,TRBV7-2,.,CASSSGSSAEQFF,TGTGCCAGCAGCTCCGGATCTAGCGCCGAGCAGTTCTTC
TRBJ2-7,few,TRBV10-3,TRBD2,CAAHGGLKSHEQYF,TGTGCCGCCCATGGGGGACTAAAATCCCACGAGCAGTACTTC